This TCR beta chain is from a study of regulatory T cells in long-lasting Graves disease. Study-level results: Possibly, accuracy suffered from the small sample size. Gene preferences differed: TRBV28, TRBJ1-2, TRBJ2-5 in persistent cases.

Noted time point: newly diagnosed GD, antithyroid drugs for less than 3 months. After RNA was extracted from PBMCs, the TCR library was made from it. Germline V gene data show CDR1 as MNHEY and CDR2 as SVGEGT. The germline V and J ends were trimmed by 10 bases and 2 bases, with 12 bases remaining between them. CDR3 length equals 13 residues. CDR3-region Arm-PCR and iRepertoire HTBI primers produced the TCR beta libraries. TCRdb processed the multiplex PCR reads anew with MiXCR; each CDR3 protein has one entry. The table has some 340,000 distinct CDR3 sequences, 10% to 15% seen once; the top ten hold about 20%. This clonotype turned up a few times. The antigen is undetermined. This sample was also put to use in a study of T cells in Graves' hyperthyroidism and ophthalmopathy. Per that paper: The study left out patients who had uncontrolled infection, other autoimmune disease, pregnancy or lactation.

The TCR sequence derives from a woman between 18 and 30 years old with Graves disease. This chain links TRBV6-2 or TRBV6-3 with TRBJ2-1, with D possibly called TRBD1 or TRBD2 (5 bases each). The sample was peripheral blood mononuclear cells (PBMCs), taken at new diagnosis, from a patient treated with antithyroid drugs. The CDR3 spells CANSGSPYNEQFF. The CDR3 DNA sequence: TGTGCCAATTCAGGGAGCCCCTACAATGAGCAGTTCTTC.